A selection of T cell receptor beta chains follows, all from one sample in a study of early T cells in non-severe SARS-CoV-2 infection. TCRdb processed the 5' RACE reads anew with MiXCR; each CDR3 protein has one entry. The repertoire consists of under 80,000 distinct CDR3 sequences, with approximately 10% occurring once and the leading ten covering roughly 3.8%. Source material: whole blood. The receptors derive from an adult who was a healthcare worker with PCR-confirmed SARS-CoV-2 infection or an uninfected control (not recorded which). Each CDR3 is given with its conserved first and last residue. Each record gives: V gene, J gene, CDR3 protein.

v_call: TRBV19
j_call: TRBJ2-1
cdr3_aa: CASSIVSQNEQFF

v_call: TRBV29-1
j_call: TRBJ1-5
cdr3_aa: CSVKGDRGQPQHF

v_call: TRBV6-2/TRBV6-3
j_call: TRBJ1-2
cdr3_aa: CASSFPGGHPPGYTF

v_call: TRBV7-8
j_call: TRBJ2-7
cdr3_aa: CASSLFGGRAPQYF

v_call: TRBV3-1
j_call: TRBJ2-7
cdr3_aa: CASRRGTSGSAHEQYF

v_call: TRBV7-6
j_call: TRBJ1-1
cdr3_aa: CASSRPPPEAFF

v_call: TRBV2
j_call: TRBJ2-5
cdr3_aa: CASSEDPRAAQYF

v_call: TRBV7-8
j_call: TRBJ1-3
cdr3_aa: CASSVSGNTIYF

v_call: TRBV7-2
j_call: TRBJ2-2
cdr3_aa: CASSPGGQGATGELFF

v_call: TRBV29-1
j_call: TRBJ2-7
cdr3_aa: CSVGDRGYEQYF

v_call: TRBV10-3
j_call: TRBJ1-6
cdr3_aa: CAISGTGNSPLHF

v_call: TRBV2
j_call: TRBJ1-3
cdr3_aa: CASSSGQAGNTIYF

v_call: TRBV2
j_call: TRBJ1-5
cdr3_aa: CASRETGDQPQHF

v_call: TRBV5-5
j_call: TRBJ2-2
cdr3_aa: CASSGGTGAIGELFF

v_call: TRBV6-2/TRBV6-3
j_call: TRBJ2-7
cdr3_aa: CASSSLAGGRNEQYF

v_call: TRBV18
j_call: TRBJ1-1
cdr3_aa: CASSPKSRPEAFF